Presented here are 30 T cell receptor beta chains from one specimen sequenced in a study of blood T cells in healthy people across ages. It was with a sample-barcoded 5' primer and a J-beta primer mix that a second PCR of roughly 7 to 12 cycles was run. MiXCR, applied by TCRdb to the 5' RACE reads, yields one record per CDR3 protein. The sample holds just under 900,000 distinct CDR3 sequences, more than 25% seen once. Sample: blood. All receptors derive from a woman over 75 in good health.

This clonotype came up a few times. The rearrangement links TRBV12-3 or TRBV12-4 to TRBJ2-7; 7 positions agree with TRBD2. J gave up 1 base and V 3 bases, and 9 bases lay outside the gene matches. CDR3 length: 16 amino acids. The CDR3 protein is CASSLGREGISYEQYF. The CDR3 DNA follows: TGTGCCAGCAGTTTGGGCAGGGAGGGGATTTCCTACGAGCAGTACTTC.

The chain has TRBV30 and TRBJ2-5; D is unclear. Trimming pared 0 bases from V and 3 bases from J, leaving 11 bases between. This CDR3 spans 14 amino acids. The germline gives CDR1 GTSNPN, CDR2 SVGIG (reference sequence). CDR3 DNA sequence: TGTGCCTGGAGTGTAACCGGTCTGGAAGAGACCCAGTACTTC. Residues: CAWSVTGLEETQYF.

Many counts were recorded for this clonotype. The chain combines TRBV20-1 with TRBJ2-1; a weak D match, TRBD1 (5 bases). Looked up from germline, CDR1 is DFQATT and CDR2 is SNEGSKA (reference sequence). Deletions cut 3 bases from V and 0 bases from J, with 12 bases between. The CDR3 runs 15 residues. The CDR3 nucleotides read TGCAGTGCTAGGACAGTAGAAAGCTCCTACAATGAGCAGTTCTTC. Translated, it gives CSARTVESSYNEQFF.

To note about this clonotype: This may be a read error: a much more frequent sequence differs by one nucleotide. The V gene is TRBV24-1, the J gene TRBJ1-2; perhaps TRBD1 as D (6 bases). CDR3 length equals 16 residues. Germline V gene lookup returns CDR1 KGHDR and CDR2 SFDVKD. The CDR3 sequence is CATSDLRDITNYDYTF. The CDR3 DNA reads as TGTGCCACCAGTGATCTGAGGGACATAACCAACTATGACTACACCTTC.

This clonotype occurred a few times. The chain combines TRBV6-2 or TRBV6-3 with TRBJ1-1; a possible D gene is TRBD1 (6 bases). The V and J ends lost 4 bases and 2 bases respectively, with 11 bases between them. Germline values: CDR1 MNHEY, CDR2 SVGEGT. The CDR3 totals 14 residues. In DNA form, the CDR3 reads TGTGCCAGCAGTTGGCAGGACAGAAACACTGAAGCTTTCTTT. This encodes CASSWQDRNTEAFF.

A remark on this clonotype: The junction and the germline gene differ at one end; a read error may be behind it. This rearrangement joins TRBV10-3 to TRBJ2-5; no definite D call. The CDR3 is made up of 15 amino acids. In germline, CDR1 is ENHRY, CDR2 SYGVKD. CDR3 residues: CAISEPSVDQEIQYF. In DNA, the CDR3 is TGTGCCATCAGCGAGCCGTCGGTAGACCAAGAGATCCAGTACTTC.

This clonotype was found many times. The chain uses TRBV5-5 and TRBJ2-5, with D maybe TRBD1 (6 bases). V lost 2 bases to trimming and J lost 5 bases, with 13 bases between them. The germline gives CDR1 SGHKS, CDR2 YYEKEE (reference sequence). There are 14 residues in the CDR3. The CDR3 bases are TGTGCCAGCAGCTTCACAGGGAGTGGGGAGACCCAGTACTTC. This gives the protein CASSFTGSGETQYF.

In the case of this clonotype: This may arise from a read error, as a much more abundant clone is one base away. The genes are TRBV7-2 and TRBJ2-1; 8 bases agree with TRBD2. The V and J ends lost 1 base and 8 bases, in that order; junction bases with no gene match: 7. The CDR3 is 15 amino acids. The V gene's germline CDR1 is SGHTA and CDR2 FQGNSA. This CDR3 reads CASSLVGGGSDEQFF. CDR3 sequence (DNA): TGTGCCAGCAGCTTAGTCGGCGGGGGGAGCGATGAGCAGTTCTTC.

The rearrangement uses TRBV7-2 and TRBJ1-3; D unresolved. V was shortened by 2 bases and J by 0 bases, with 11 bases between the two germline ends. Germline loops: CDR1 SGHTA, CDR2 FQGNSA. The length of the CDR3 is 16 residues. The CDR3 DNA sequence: TGTGCCAGCAGCTTAAACTCGGCAGCCTCTGGAAACACCATATATTTT. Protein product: CASSLNSAASGNTIYF. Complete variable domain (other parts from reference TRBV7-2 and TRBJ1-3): GAGVSQSPSNKVTEKGKDVELRCDPISGHTALYWYRQSLGQGLEFLIYFQGNSAPDKSGLPSDRFSAERTGGSVSTLTIQRTQQEDSAVYLCASSLNSAASGNTIYFGEGSWLTVV.

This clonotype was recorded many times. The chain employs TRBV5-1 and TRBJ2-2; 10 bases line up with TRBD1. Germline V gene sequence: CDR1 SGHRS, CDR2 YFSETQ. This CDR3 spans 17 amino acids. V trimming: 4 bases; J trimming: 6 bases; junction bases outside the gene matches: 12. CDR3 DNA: TGCGCCAGCAGCCCTGGGGCTGACAGGGGGCGTCCCGGGGAGCTGTTTTTT. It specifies CASSPGADRGRPGELFF.

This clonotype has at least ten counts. CDR3 protein: CAASGHRNEQFF. For the CDR3, the DNA is TGTGCCGCCTCCGGGCATAGAAATGAGCAGTTCTTC. V is TRBV6-2 or TRBV6-3 and J is TRBJ2-1; D gene unclear. This CDR3 spans 12 amino acids. The V end lost 11 bases, the J end lost 7 bases, and 15 bases lay between the germline ends. CDR1 is MNHEY, CDR2 SVGEGT, per germline.

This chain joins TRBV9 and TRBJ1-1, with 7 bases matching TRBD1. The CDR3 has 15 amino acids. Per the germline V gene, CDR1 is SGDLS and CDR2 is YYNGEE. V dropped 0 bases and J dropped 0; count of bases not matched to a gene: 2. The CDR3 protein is CASSVEGQLNTEAFF. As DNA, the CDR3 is TGTGCCAGCAGCGTAGAGGGACAGTTGAACACTGAAGCTTTCTTT.

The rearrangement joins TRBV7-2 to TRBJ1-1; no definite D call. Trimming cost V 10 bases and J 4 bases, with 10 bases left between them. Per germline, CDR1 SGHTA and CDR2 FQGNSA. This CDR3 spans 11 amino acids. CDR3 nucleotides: TGTGCCACCCGCCGGAGCACTGAAGCTTTCTTT. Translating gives CATRRSTEAFF.

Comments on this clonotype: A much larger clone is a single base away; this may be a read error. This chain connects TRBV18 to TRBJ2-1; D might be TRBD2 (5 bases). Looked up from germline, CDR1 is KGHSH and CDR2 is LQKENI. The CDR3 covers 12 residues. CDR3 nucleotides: TGTGCCAGCTCAACTAGTCGCAATGAGCGGTTCTTC. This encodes CASSTSRNERFF.

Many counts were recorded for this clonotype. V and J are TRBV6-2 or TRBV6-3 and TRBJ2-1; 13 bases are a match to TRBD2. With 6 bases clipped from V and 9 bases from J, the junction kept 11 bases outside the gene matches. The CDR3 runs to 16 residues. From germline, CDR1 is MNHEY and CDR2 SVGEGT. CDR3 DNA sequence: TGTGCCAGCAGCCCCGAGGGGACTAGCGGGGTAACTGAGCAGTTCTTC. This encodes CASSPEGTSGVTEQFF.

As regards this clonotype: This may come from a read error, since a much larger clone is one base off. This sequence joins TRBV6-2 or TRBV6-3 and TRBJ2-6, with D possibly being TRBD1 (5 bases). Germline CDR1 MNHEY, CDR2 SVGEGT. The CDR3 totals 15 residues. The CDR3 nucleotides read TGTGCCAGCACCCTCAGGGAAGCTGGGACCAACGTCCTGACTTTC. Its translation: CASTLREAGTNVLTF.

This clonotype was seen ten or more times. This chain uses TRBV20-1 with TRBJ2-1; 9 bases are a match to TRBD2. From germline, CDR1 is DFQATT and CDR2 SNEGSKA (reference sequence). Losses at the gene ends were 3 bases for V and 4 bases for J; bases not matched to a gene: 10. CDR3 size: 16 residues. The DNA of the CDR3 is TGCAGTGCTAGCTCCCGTAGCGGGGGCGAATACAATGAGCAGTTCTTC. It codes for CSASSRSGGEYNEQFF.

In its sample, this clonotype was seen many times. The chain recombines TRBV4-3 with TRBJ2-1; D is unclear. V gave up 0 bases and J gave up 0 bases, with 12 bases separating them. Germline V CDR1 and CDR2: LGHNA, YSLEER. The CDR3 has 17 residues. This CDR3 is CASSQEYGLGSYNEQFF. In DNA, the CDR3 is TGCGCCAGCAGCCAAGAGTACGGTTTGGGCTCCTACAATGAGCAGTTCTTC.

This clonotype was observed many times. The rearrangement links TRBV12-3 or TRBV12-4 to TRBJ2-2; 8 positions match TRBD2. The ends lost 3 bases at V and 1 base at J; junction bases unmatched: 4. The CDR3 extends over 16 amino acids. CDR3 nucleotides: TGTGCCAGCAGTTTTTCCAGCGGGGGGAACACCGGGGAGCTGTTTTTT. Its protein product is CASSFSSGGNTGELFF.

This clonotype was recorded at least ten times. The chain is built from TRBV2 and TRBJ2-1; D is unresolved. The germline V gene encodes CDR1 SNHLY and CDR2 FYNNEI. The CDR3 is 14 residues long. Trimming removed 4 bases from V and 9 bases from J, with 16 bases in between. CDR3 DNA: TGTGCCAGCAGTGCCACTCCTCGAACGGGTGAGCAGTTCTTC. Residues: CASSATPRTGEQFF.

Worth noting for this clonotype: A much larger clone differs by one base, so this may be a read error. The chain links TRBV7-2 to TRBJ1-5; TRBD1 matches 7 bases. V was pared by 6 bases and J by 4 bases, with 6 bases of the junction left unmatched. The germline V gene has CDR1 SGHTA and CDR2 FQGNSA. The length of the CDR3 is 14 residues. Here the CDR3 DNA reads TGTACCAGCAGACCGGGGACAGCAAATCAGCCCCAGCATTTT. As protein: CTSRPGTANQPQHF. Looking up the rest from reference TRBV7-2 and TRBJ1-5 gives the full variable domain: GAGVSQSPSNKVTEKGKDVELRCDPISGHTALYWYRQSLGQGLEFLIYFQGNSAPDKSGLPSDRFSAERTGGSVSTLTIQRTQQEDSAVYLCTSRPGTANQPQHFGDGTRLSIL.

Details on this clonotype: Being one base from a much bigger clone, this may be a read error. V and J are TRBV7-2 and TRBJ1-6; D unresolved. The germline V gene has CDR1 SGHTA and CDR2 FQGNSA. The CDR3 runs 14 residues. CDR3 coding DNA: TGTGCCAGCAAACCCAACGACCTTAATTCACCCCCCCACTTT. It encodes CASKPNDLNSPPHF.

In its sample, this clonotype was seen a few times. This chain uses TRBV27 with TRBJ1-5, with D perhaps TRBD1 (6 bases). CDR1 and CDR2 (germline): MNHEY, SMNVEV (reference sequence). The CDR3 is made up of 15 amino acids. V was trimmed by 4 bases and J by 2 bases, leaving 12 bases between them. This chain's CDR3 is CASSSRGMGNQPQHF. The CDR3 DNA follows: TGTGCCAGCAGTTCCAGGGGTATGGGCAATCAGCCCCAGCATTTT.

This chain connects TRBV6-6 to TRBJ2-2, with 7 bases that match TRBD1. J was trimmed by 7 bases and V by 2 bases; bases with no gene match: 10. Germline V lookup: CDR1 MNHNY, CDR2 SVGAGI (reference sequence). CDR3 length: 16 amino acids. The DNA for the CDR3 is TGTGCCAGCAGTTACGTCCCGGGACAGCGAAGCGGGGAGCTGTTTTTT. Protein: CASSYVPGQRSGELFF.

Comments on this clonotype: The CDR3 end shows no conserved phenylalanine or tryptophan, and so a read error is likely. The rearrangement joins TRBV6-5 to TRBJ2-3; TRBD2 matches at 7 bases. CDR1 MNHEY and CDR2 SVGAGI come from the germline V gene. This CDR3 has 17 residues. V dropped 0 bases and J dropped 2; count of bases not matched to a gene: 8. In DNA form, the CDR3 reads TGTGCCAGCAGTTACTCGAGTCGGGGGGACTTCACAGATACGCAGTATTTG. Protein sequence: CASSYSSRGDFTDTQYL.

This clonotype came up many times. CDR3 residues: CASSYSGTSGTGEQFF. CDR3 bases: TGTGCCAGCAGTTACTCTGGGACTAGCGGGACCGGGGAGCAGTTCTTC. The rearrangement joins TRBV6-5 to TRBJ2-1; 13 bases are shared with TRBD2. V was pared by 0 bases and J by 10 bases, with 6 bases of the junction left unmatched. Per germline, CDR1 MNHEY and CDR2 SVGAGI. The CDR3 runs to 16 residues.

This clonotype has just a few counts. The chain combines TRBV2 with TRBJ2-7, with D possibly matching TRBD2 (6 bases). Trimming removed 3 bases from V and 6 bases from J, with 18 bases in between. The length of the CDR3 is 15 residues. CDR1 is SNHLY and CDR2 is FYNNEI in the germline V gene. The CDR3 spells CASSEEGGTGFEQYF. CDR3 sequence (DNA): TGTGCCAGCAGTGAGGAAGGCGGGACCGGCTTCGAGCAGTACTTC. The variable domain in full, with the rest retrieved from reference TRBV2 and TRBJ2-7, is EPEVTQTPSHQVTQMGQEVILRCVPISNHLYFYWYRQILGQKVEFLVSFYNNEISEKSEIFDDQFSVERPDGSNFTLKIRSTKLEDSAMYFCASSEEGGTGFEQYFGPGTRLTVT.

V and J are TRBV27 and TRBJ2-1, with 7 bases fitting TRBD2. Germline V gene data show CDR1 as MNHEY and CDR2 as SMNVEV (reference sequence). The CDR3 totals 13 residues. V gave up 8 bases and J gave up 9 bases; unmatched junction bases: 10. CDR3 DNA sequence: TGTGCCAGCGGAAAAGGGACTACGGTTGAGCAGTTCTTC. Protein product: CASGKGTTVEQFF.

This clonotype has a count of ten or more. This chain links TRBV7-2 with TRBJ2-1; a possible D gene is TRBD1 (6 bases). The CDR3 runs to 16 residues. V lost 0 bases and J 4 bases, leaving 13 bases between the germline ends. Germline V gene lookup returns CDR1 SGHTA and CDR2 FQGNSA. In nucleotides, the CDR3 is TGTGCCAGCAGCTTAGCTGTCAGGGGTCCATACAATGAGCAGTTCTTC. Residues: CASSLAVRGPYNEQFF.

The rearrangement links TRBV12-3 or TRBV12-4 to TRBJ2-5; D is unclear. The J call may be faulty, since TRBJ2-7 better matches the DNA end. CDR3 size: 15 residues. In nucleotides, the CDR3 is TGTGCCAGCAGTTTCATACGGGCCCCTGCCTACGAGCAGTACTTC. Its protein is CASSFIRAPAYEQYF.